Below, one T cell receptor beta chain is given with its context. This CDR3 has 14 residues. Germline V CDR1 and CDR2: MNHEY, SVGAGI. After removal of 5 bases from V and 3 bases from J, the junction contained 1 base not matched to a gene. Assay used: immunoSEQ multiplex PCR; TCRdb lists only in-frame clones, some missing. The sample shows more than 60,000 clones, approximately 90% of them seen only once. The source of the sample is a study of T cell changes during pregnancy in multiple sclerosis. The specimen comprised peripheral blood, sampled in the second trimester of pregnancy. The receptor was derived from a female donor with multiple sclerosis, enrolled in a pregnancy study. The V call is TRBV6-5, the J call TRBJ2-1, with 10 positions matching TRBD2. CDR3 residues: CASSTSGDYNEQFF. CDR3 coding DNA: TGTGCCAGCAGTACTAGCGGGGACTACAATGAGCAGTTCTTC.